The sequence of this T cell receptor (beta chain) was determined in a study of OX40 agonist ivuxolimab in advanced cancers. Overall study context: All patients had ivuxolimab intravenously every 2 weeks at 0.01 to 10 mg/kg. Partial responses occurred in Three dose-escalation patients, one with hepatocellular carcinoma and two with cutaneous melanoma.

There are 15 residues in the CDR3. V was shortened by 3 bases and J by 6 bases, with 15 bases between the two germline ends. Germline CDR1 reads SGHRS; CDR2 reads YFSETQ. Repertoires were generated with immunoSEQ multiplex PCR, while TCRdb's copy carries only in-frame clones and drops some. The sample lists 65,000 to 85,000 clones, 92% occurring once. The sample was CD4+ or CD8+ T cells sorted from blood, taken in a trial of the OX40 agonist ivuxolimab. The clonotype was recovered from an adult with an advanced solid tumor such as melanoma, head and neck, liver or kidney cancer. The V gene is TRBV5-1, the J gene TRBJ2-2; maybe TRBD2 (6 bases). Here the CDR3 DNA reads TGCGCCAGCAGCTCGGGACTCCCTGGTTCCGGGGAGCTGTTTTTT. This encodes CASSSGLPGSGELFF.